This passage covers 5 T cell receptor beta chains from one sample sequenced in a study of response to subunit inactivated influenza vaccine. TCRdb reanalysed the RT-PCR reads using MiXCR and keeps one entry per CDR3 protein. The sample has roughly 520,000 distinct CDR3 sequences, 25% seen once. The material sequenced was CD4+ T cells sorted from PBMCs, taken more than 4 days after vaccination. These receptors were collected from a man aged 45 to 65 who received an inactivated influenza vaccine.

This clonotype appeared a single time. V and J are TRBV20-1 and TRBJ2-3, with TRBD2 as a possible D gene (6 bases). Germline V gives CDR1 DFQATT, CDR2 SNEGSKA (reference sequence). The CDR3 covers 14 residues. Between the trimmed V and J ends, which lost 6 bases and 2 bases, there was a span of 15 bases. The CDR3, as DNA: TGCAGTGCCAATCCGGGACTCAACACAGATACGCAGTATTTT. Residues: CSANPGLNTDTQYF.

V gene TRBV30 combines with J gene TRBJ1-5, with D uncertain. Trimming left V 0 bases short and J 7 bases short, with 10 bases between. The CDR3 is 13 amino acids. The germline CDR1 and CDR2 sequences are GTSNPN and SVGIG (reference sequence). The CDR3 region is CAWSVNSGQPQHF. CDR3 bases: TGTGCCTGGAGTGTTAACAGTGGCCAGCCCCAGCATTTT.

The rearrangement joins TRBV20-1 to TRBJ1-5; the D gene is possibly TRBD1 (5 bases). This CDR3 spans 15 amino acids. The germline gives CDR1 DFQATT, CDR2 SNEGSKA (reference sequence). Trimming shortened V by 2 bases and J by 2 bases, and 13 bases separated the two germline ends. In nucleotides, the CDR3 is TGCAGTGCTAGATTCTTTGGGGACCGCAATCAGCCCCAGCATTTT. Protein product: CSARFFGDRNQPQHF.

V gene TRBV20-1 combines with J gene TRBJ2-7, with 8 bases aligning to TRBD1. J was trimmed by 1 base and V by 3 bases; bases with no gene match: 5. From germline, CDR1 is DFQATT and CDR2 SNEGSKA (reference sequence). CDR3 size: 14 residues. The CDR3 bases are TGCAGTGCTAGCCGGAACAGGGGGTCCTACGAGCAGTACTTC. Its protein product is CSASRNRGSYEQYF.

The chain combines TRBV7-2 with TRBJ2-1; D ambiguous. The CDR3 is 12 amino acids. Germline CDR1 and CDR2: SGHTA and FQGNSA. V lost 2 bases and J 6 bases, leaving 5 bases between the germline ends. The DNA for the CDR3 is TGTGCCAGCAGCTTAAGTAGCAATGAGCAGTTCTTC. It is translated as CASSLSSNEQFF.